A selection of T cell receptor beta chains follows, all from one sample in a study of identical twins. TCRdb reprocessed the 5' RACE reads via MiXCR and lists one record per CDR3 protein. The sample gives some 590,000 distinct CDR3 sequences, more than 9% of which show up once; roughly 3.2% is in the top ten. This sample was shared with a second study, whose subject was yellow fever vaccine responses in identical twins.

Source material: PBMCs. The receptors originated from a woman aged 18-29 years in good health. CDR3s include the opening cysteine and the closing phenylalanine or tryptophan. The D gene is left open where the match is weak. Where a row states a size, it is once, few, many or the class of an expanded clone; other rows omit it.

CDR3: CSARREVSYEQYF
DNA: TGCAGTGCTCGTCGGGAGGTCTCCTACGAGCAGTACTTC
size: .
D: TRBD2
J: TRBJ2-7
V: TRBV20-1

CDR3: CASSQLHGELFF
DNA: TGTGCCAGCAGCCAGCTCCACGGGGAGCTGTTTTTT
size: .
D: .
J: TRBJ2-2
V: TRBV3-1

CDR3: CSWGVNTYNEQFF
DNA: TGCAGTTGGGGGGTTAACACATACAATGAGCAGTTCTTC
size: .
D: .
J: TRBJ2-1
V: TRBV20-1

CDR3: CASSTRGVRNTGELFF
DNA: TGTGCCAGCAGCACCCGGGGGGTTCGGAACACCGGGGAGCTGTTTTTT
size: many
D: TRBD2
J: TRBJ2-2
V: TRBV14

CDR3: CAGGLADTGELFF
DNA: TGTGCCGGAGGACTAGCGGACACCGGGGAGCTGTTTTTT
size: .
D: TRBD2
J: TRBJ2-2
V: TRBV12-3/TRBV12-4

CDR3: CASSLFPGQTYNEQFF
DNA: TGTGCCAGCAGCTTATTCCCGGGACAGACTTACAATGAGCAGTTCTTC
size: few
D: TRBD1
J: TRBJ2-1
V: TRBV7-9

CDR3: CASSAGNGYTEAFF
DNA: TGTGCCAGCAGCGCCGGGAACGGGTACACTGAAGCTTTCTTT
size: many
D: .
J: TRBJ1-1
V: TRBV4-2

CDR3: CASSTTGRETQYF
DNA: TGTGCCAGCAGCACAACAGGTCGGGAGACCCAGTACTTC
size: few
D: .
J: TRBJ2-5
V: TRBV9

CDR3: CASSLSVTEAFF
DNA: TGTGCCAGCAGTTTATCGGTCACTGAAGCTTTCTTT
size: many
D: .
J: TRBJ1-1
V: TRBV28

CDR3: CAISESRSTDTQYF
DNA: TGTGCCATCAGTGAGTCAAGGTCCACAGATACGCAGTATTTT
size: few
D: .
J: TRBJ2-3
V: TRBV10-3

CDR3: CASSYGLAGRESYEQYF
DNA: TGTGCCAGCAGTTACGGACTAGCGGGGCGGGAATCCTACGAGCAGTACTTC
size: .
D: TRBD2
J: TRBJ2-7
V: TRBV6-2/TRBV6-3

CDR3: CASSQEPRGRTGELFF
DNA: TGTGCCAGCAGCCAAGAACCCAGGGGGCGCACCGGGGAGCTGTTTTTT
size: .
D: TRBD1
J: TRBJ2-2
V: TRBV4-2

CDR3: CASSRTLATGELFF
DNA: TGTGCCAGCAGCAGGACACTAGCGACCGGGGAGCTGTTTTTT
size: few
D: TRBD2
J: TRBJ2-2
V: TRBV7-2

CDR3: CASSDQDRGTYEQYF
DNA: TGCGCCAGCAGCGACCAGGACAGGGGAACCTACGAGCAGTACTTC
size: few
D: TRBD1
J: TRBJ2-7
V: TRBV5-1

CDR3: CASSQVSVSNYGYTF
DNA: TGCGCCAGCAGCCAAGTGTCGGTCTCTAACTATGGCTACACCTTC
size: many
D: .
J: TRBJ1-2
V: TRBV4-1

CDR3: CSAGTESYEQYF
DNA: TGCAGCGCCGGGACAGAAAGCTACGAGCAGTACTTC
size: .
D: TRBD1
J: TRBJ2-7
V: TRBV29-1

CDR3: CASSSTSGGGLDTQYF
DNA: TGCGCCAGCAGCTCCACTAGCGGGGGGGGCCTGGATACGCAGTATTTT
size: many
D: TRBD2
J: TRBJ2-3
V: TRBV5-1

CDR3: CASSYLQGEVTDTQYF
DNA: TGTGCCAGCAGTTACTTACAGGGAGAAGTGACAGATACGCAGTATTTT
size: .
D: .
J: TRBJ2-3
V: TRBV6-2/TRBV6-3

CDR3: CATSRSPGAETQYF
DNA: TGTGCCACCAGCAGATCTCCGGGAGCGGAGACCCAGTACTTC
size: few
D: .
J: TRBJ2-5
V: TRBV15

CDR3: CASRTMGLELLETQYF
DNA: TGTGCCAGCCGGACTATGGGACTAGAGCTTCTGGAGACCCAGTACTTC
size: .
D: TRBD2
J: TRBJ2-5
V: TRBV7-9

CDR3: CASSRSPASTDTQYF
DNA: TGTGCCAGCAGCCGGTCACCGGCCAGCACAGATACGCAGTATTTT
size: .
D: .
J: TRBJ2-3
V: TRBV7-2

CDR3: CATSAPGDSNQPQHF
DNA: TGTGCCACCAGTGCCCCTGGAGATAGCAATCAGCCCCAGCATTTT
size: .
D: .
J: TRBJ1-5
V: TRBV24-1

CDR3: CASSLRDVLIYGYTF
DNA: TGTGCCAGCAGCCTGCGGGACGTCCTCATCTATGGCTACACCTTC
size: few
D: .
J: TRBJ1-2
V: TRBV12-3/TRBV12-4

CDR3: CASSLASPGQTGELFF
DNA: TGTGCCAGCAGTTTAGCGTCTCCTGGCCAAACCGGGGAGCTGTTTTTT
size: .
D: .
J: TRBJ2-2
V: TRBV12-3/TRBV12-4

CDR3: CASSRSETSGIDEQFF
DNA: TGTGCCAGCAGTCGCTCGGAGACTAGCGGGATCGATGAGCAGTTCTTC
size: .
D: TRBD2
J: TRBJ2-1
V: TRBV11-2

CDR3: CSARVWGRDSNQPQHF
DNA: TGCAGTGCTAGAGTCTGGGGGAGAGATAGCAATCAGCCCCAGCATTTT
size: few
D: .
J: TRBJ1-5
V: TRBV20-1

CDR3: CASSQTREGEQYF
DNA: TGCGCCAGCAGTCAGACTCGGGAGGGCGAGCAGTACTTC
size: few
D: TRBD2
J: TRBJ2-7
V: TRBV10-1

CDR3: CASSLAGGRGEKLFF
DNA: TGCGCCAGCAGCTTGGCCGGGGGCAGGGGCGAAAAACTGTTTTTT
size: many
D: .
J: TRBJ1-4
V: TRBV5-1

CDR3: CASSLAGTAQETQYF
DNA: TGTGCCAGCAGCTTAGCCGGGACAGCACAAGAGACCCAGTACTTC
size: many
D: TRBD1
J: TRBJ2-5
V: TRBV7-9

CDR3: CASSYTGGILNTEAFF
DNA: TGCGCCAGCAGTTACACAGGGGGCATTCTGAACACTGAAGCTTTCTTT
size: many
D: TRBD1
J: TRBJ1-1
V: TRBV5-1

CDR3: CASSFIGGAGAKNIQYF
DNA: TGTGCCAGCAGCTTCATCGGGGGGGCCGGAGCCAAAAACATTCAGTACTTC
size: .
D: TRBD2
J: TRBJ2-4
V: TRBV5-6

CDR3: CATSPGEGWMRAFF
DNA: TGTGCCACCAGCCCCGGGGAGGGATGGATGCGAGCTTTCTTT
size: many
D: .
J: TRBJ1-1
V: TRBV15

CDR3: CAWSPGLAGGRTDTQYF
DNA: TGTGCCTGGAGTCCGGGACTAGCGGGAGGGCGCACAGATACGCAGTATTTT
size: .
D: TRBD2
J: TRBJ2-3
V: TRBV30

CDR3: CASSFGGDRETQYF
DNA: TGCGCCAGCAGCTTTGGGGGGGATCGGGAGACCCAGTACTTC
size: few
D: TRBD2
J: TRBJ2-5
V: TRBV5-1